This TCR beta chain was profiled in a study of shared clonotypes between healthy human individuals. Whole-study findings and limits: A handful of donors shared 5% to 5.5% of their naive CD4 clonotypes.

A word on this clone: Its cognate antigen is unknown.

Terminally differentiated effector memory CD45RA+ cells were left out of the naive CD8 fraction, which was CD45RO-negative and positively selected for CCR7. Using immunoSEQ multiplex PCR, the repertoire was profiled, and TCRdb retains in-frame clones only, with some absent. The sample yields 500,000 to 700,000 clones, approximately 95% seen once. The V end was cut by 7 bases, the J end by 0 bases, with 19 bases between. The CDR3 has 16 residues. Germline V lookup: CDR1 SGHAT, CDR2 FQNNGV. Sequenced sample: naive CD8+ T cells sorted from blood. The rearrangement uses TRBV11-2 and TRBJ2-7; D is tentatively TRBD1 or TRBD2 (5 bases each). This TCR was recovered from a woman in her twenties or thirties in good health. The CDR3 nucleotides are TGTGCCAGCACTTTCCACGCTGGGGGATTCTCCTACGAGCAGTACTTC. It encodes CASTFHAGGFSYEQYF.